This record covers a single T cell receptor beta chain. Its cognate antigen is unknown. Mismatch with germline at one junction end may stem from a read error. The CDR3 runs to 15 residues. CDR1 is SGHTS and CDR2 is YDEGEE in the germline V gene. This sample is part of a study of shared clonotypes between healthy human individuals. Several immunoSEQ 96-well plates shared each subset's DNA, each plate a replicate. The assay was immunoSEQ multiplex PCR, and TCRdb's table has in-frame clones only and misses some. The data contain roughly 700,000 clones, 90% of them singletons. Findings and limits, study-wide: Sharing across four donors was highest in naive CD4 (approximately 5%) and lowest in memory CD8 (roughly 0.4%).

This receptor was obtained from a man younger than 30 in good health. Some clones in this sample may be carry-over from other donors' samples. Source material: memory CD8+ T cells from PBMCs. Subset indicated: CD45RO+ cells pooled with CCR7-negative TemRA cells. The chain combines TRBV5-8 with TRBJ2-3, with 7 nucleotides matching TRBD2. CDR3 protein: CASSQVAGNTDTQYF. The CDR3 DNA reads TGCGCCAGCAGCCAAGTAGCGGGTAACACAGATACGCAGTATTTT.